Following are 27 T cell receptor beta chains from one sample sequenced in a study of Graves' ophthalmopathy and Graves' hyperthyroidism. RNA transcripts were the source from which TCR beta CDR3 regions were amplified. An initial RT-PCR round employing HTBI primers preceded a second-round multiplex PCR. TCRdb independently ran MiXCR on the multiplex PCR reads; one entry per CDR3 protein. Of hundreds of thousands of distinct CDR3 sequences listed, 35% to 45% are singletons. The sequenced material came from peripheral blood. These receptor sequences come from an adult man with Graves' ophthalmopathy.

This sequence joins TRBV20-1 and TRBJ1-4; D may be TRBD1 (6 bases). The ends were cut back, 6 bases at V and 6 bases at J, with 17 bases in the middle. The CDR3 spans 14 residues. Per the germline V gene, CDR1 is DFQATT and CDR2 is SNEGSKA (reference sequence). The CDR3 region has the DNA TGCAGTGCCCCGAGGGGGGGAATGGATGAAAAACTGTTTTTT. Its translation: CSAPRGGMDEKLFF.

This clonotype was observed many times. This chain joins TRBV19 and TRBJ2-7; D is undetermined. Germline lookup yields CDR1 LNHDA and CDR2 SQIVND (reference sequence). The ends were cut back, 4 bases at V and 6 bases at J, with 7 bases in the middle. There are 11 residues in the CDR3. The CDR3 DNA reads TGTGCCAGTAGTAAGGGTTTCGAGCAGTACTTC. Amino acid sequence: CASSKGFEQYF.

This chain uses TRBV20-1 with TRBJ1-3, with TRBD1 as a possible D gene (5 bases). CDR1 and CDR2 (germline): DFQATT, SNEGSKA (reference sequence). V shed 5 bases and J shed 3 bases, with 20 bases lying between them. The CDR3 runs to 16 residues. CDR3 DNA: TGCAGTGCTCCTGACAGCCAAGAGACGGATGGAAACACCATATATTTT. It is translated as CSAPDSQETDGNTIYF.

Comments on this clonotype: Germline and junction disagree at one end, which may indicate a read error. In DNA, the CDR3 is TGTGCCGGCAGCCCGACCAGCACAGATACGCAGTATTTT. Translation gives CAGSPTSTDTQYF. The genes are TRBV7-9 and TRBJ2-3; D remains ambiguous. Germline V CDR1 and CDR2: SEHNR, FQNEAQ (reference sequence). CDR3 size: 13 residues.

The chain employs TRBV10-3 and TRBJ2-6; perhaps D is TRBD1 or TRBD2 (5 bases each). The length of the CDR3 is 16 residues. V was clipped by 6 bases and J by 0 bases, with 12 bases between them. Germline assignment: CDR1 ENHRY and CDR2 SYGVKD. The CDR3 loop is CAISEGRDSGANVLTF. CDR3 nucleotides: TGTGCCATCAGCGAGGGGAGAGACTCTGGGGCCAACGTCCTGACTTTC.

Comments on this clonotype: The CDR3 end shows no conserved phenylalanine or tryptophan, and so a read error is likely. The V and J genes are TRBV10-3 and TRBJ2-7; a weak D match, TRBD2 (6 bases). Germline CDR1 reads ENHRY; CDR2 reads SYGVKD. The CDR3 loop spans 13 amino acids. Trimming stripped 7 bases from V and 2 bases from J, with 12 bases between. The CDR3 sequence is CAINTGVAYEQYY. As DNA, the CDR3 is TGTGCCATCAACACGGGGGTCGCCTACGAGCAGTACTAC.

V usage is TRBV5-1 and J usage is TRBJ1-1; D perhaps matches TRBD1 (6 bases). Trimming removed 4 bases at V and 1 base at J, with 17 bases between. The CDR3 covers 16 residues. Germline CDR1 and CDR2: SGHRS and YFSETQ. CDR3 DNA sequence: TGCGCCAGCAGCCTTGGGGGCCTCAGGGGGAACACTGAAGCTTTCTTT. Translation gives CASSLGGLRGNTEAFF.

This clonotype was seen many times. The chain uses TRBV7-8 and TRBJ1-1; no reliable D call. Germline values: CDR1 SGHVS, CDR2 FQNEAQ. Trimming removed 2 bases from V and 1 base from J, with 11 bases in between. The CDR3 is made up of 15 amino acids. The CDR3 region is CASSLHQERNTEAFF. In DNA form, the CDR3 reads TGTGCCAGCAGCTTACACCAAGAGCGGAACACTGAAGCTTTCTTT.

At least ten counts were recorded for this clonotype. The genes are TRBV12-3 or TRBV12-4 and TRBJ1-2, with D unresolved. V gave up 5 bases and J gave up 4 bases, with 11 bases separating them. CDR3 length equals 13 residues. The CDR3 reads CASSGRRGYGYTF. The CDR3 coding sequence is TGTGCCAGCAGTGGCCGAAGAGGCTATGGCTACACCTTC.

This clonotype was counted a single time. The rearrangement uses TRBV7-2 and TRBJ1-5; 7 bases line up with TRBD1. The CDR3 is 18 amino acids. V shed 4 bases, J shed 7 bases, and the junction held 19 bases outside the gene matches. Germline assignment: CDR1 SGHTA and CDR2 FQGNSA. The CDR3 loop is CASSWGLRQGVIGQPQHF. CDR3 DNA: TGTGCCAGCAGCTGGGGCCTAAGGCAGGGGGTAATAGGGCAGCCCCAGCATTTT.

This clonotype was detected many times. The CDR3 is CASTLHRGSDSPLHF. CDR3 sequence (DNA): TGTGCCAGTACCCTCCACCGGGGGAGTGATTCACCCCTCCACTTT. This rearrangement joins TRBV19 to TRBJ1-6, with a possible D match to TRBD1 (5 bases). This CDR3 region has 15 residues. Germline CDR1 and CDR2: LNHDA and SQIVND (reference sequence). V was pared by 7 bases and J by 8 bases, with 18 bases between.

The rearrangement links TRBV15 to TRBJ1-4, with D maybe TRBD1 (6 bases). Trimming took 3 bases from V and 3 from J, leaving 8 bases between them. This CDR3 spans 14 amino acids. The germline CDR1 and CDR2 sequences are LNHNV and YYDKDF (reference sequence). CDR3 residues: CATSSPGANEKLFF. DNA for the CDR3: TGTGCCACCAGCAGCCCAGGGGCTAATGAAAAACTGTTTTTT.

CDR3 in DNA: TGTGCCAGCAGTTACTTCCCACCCGCAGGGAGTCAGCCCCAGCATTTT. Translation: CASSYFPPAGSQPQHF. The rearrangement links TRBV6-6 to TRBJ1-5; a weak D match, TRBD1 (5 bases). V dropped 1 base and J dropped 6 bases, with 16 bases sitting between them. This CDR3 region has 16 residues. Germline CDR1 and CDR2: MNHNY and SVGAGI (reference sequence).

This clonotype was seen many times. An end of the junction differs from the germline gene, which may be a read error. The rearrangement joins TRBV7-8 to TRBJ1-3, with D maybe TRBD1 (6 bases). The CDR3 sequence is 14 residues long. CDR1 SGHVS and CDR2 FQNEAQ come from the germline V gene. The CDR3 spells CASSPQGFGNTIYF. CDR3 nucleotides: TGCGCCAGCAGCCCCCAGGGGTTTGGAAACACCATATATTTT.

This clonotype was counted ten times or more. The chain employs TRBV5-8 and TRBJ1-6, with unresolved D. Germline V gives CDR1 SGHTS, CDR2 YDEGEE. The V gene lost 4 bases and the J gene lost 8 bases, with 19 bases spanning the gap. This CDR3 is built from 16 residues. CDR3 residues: CASSRKPGQDHSPLHF. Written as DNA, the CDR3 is TGTGCCAGCAGCCGAAAACCCGGGCAAGACCATTCACCCCTCCACTTT.

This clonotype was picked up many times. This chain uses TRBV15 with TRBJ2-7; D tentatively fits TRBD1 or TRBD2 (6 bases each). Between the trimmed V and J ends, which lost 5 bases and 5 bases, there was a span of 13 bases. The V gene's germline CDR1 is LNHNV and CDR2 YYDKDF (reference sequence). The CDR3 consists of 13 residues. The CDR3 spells CATSGPGAHEQYF. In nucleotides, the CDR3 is TGTGCCACCAGCGGCCCGGGGGCTCACGAGCAGTACTTC.

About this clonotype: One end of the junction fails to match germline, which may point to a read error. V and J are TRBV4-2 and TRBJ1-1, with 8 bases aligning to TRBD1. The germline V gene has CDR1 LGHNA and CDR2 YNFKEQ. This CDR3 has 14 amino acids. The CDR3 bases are TGTGCCAGCAGCCAAGACGCAGGGGGCACTGAAGCTCTCTTT. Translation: CASSQDAGGTEALF.

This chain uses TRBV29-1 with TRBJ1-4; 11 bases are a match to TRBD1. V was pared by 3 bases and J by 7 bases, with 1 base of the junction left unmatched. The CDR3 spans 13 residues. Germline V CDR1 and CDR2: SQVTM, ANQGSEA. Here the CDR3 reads CSVEDRGLEKLFF. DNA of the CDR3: TGCAGCGTTGAGGACAGGGGGCTTGAAAAACTGTTTTTT.

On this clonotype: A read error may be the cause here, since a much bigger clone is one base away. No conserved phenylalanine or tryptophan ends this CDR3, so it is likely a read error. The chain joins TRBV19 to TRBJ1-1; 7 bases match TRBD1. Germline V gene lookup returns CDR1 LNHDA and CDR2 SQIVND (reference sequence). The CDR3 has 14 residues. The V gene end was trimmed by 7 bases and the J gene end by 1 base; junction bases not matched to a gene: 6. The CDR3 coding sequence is TGTGCCAGTAAACCGGGACAGACGAACACTGAAGCTTTCTTG. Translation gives CASKPGQTNTEAFL.

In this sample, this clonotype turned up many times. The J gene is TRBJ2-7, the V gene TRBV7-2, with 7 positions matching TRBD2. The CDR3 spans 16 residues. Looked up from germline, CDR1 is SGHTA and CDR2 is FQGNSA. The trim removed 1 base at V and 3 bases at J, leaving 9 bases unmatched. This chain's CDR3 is CASSLVSDGGSYEQYF. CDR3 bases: TGTGCCAGCAGCTTAGTATCAGACGGGGGGAGCTACGAGCAGTACTTC.

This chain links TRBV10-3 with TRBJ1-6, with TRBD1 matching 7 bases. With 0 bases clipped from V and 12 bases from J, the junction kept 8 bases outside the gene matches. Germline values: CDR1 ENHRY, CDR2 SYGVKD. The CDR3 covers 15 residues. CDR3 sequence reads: CAISESRGQGVPLHF. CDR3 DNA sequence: TGTGCCATCAGTGAGTCGAGAGGGCAGGGGGTACCCCTCCACTTT.

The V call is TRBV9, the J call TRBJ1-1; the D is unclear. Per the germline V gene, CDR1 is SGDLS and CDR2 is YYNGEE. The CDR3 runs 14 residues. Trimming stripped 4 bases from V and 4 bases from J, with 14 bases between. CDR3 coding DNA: TGTGCCAGCAGCCCCCAAGGGCTTCCCACTGAAGCTTTCTTT. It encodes CASSPQGLPTEAFF. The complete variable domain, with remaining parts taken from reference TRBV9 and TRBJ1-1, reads DSGVTQTPKHLITATGQRVTLRCSPRSGDLSVYWYQQSLDQGLQFLIQYYNGEERAKGNILERFSAQQFPDLHSELNLSSLELGDSALYFCASSPQGLPTEAFFGQGTRLTVV.

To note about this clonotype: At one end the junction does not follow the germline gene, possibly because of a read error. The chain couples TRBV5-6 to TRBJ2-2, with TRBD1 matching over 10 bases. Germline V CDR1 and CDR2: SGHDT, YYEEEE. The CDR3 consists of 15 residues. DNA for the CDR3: TGTGCCAGCAGCAGGGACAGGGGAGGACCCGGGGAGCGGTTTTTT. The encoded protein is CASSRDRGGPGERFF.

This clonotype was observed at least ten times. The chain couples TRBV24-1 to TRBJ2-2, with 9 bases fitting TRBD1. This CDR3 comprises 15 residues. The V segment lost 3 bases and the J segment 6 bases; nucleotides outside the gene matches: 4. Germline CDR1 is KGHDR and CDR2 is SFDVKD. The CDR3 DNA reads TGTGCCACCAGTGATGGGACAGGGAGGCCCGGGGAGCTGTTTTTT. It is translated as CATSDGTGRPGELFF.

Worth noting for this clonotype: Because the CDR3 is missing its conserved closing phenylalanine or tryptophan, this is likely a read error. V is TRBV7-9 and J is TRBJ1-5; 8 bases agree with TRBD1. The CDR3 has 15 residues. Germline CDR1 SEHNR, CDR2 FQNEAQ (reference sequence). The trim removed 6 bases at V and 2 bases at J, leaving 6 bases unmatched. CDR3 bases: TGTGCCAGCAGACCGACAGGGGAAGGCAATCAGCCCCAGCATCTT. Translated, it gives CASRPTGEGNQPQHL.

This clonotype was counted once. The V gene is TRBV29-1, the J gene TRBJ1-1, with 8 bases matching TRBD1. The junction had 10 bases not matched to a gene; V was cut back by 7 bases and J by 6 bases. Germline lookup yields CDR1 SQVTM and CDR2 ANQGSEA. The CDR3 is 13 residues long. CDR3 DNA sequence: TGCAGCGGTTACTTCCCGGGACAGGCTGAAGCTTTCTTT. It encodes CSGYFPGQAEAFF.

The chain's CDR3 is CASSSGTARQTQYF. The DNA of the CDR3 is TGTGCCAGCAGCTCCGGGACAGCCCGGCAGACCCAGTACTTC. J is TRBJ2-5 and V is TRBV7-8; 7 bases map to TRBD1. V lost 4 bases, J lost 6 bases, and 8 bases stayed unmatched. Germline CDR1 and CDR2: SGHVS and FQNEAQ. The CDR3 consists of 14 residues.